This T cell receptor (beta chain) is from a study of identifying expanded T cells in peripheral blood. Study-wide findings and caveats: Approximately 1.1 clones differed between technical replicates, versus approximately 17 and 20 over time. Two-week clone count variance significantly increased as total template count grew.

Germline CDR1 reads LNHDA; CDR2 reads SQIVND (reference sequence). The CDR3 runs to 11 residues. V lost 6 bases and J 8 bases, leaving 10 bases between the germline ends. Collection occurred without any documented infections or immune events in donors. A word on this clone: Its specificity is unknown.

The protocol was immunoSEQ multiplex PCR, while the TCRdb copy is restricted to in-frame clones and leaves out a portion. The repertoire includes about 76,000 clones, 80% to 90% of them detected once, and around 19% sits in the top ten. The TCR was taken from a person aged 18 to 75 in good health. The chain couples TRBV19 to TRBJ1-2; possible D gene TRBD1, 5 bases. The sequencing input was blood. CDR3 amino acids: CASSHAGGYTF. The DNA for the CDR3 is TGTGCCAGTAGCCACGCAGGGGGCTACACCTTC. Drawing the rest from reference TRBV19 and TRBJ1-2, the complete variable domain is DGGITQSPKYLFRKEGQNVTLSCEQNLNHDAMYWYRQDPGQGLRLIYYSQIVNDFQKGDIAEGYSVSREKKESFPLTVTSAQKNPTAFYLCASSHAGGYTFGSGTRLTVV.